This T cell receptor (beta chain) was sequenced during a study of monozygotic twins with inflammatory bowel disease. Study outcomes and limitations: IBD patients carried less diverse TCRbeta repertoires (inverse Simpson) than healthy co-twins.

Comment on this clonotype: Antigen: not known.

Using the 5' RACE reads, TCRdb records one entry per CDR3 protein without DNA. The specimen's table records 330,000 or so distinct CDR3 sequences. Germline CDR1 KGHDR, CDR2 SFDVKD. The CDR3 covers 15 residues. The sequencing input was blood. This TCR derives from a human donor with ulcerative colitis or Crohn's disease, or a healthy co-twin of an affected twin (not recorded which). The chain combines TRBV24-1 with TRBJ2-2; TCRdb's assignment of TRBD1 cannot be checked, as there is no DNA. CDR3 protein: CATSDLQGTPGELFF.